The 23 T cell receptor beta chains below come from one sample, sequenced in a study of cytomegalovirus exposure and HLA in healthy donors. Method: immunoSEQ multiplex PCR; TCRdb's copy keeps in-frame clones and lacks some. Among 150,000 to 170,000 clones listed, 85% to 90% were seen once. Sequenced: PBMCs. The source is a human donor in good health.

The rearrangement joins TRBV7-9 to TRBJ1-2; possibly TRBD1 for D (5 bases). The CDR3 spans 14 residues. With 4 bases removed from V and 1 base from J, the gap between germline ends came to 10 bases. The germline CDR1 and CDR2 sequences are SEHNR and FQNEAQ (reference sequence). CDR3 DNA sequence: TGTGCCAGCAGCTCAAAAGGGGTTAACTATGGCTACACCTTC. Amino acid sequence: CASSSKGVNYGYTF.

This chain connects TRBV4-1 to TRBJ2-7; 11 bases map to TRBD2. The germline V gene has CDR1 MGHRA and CDR2 YSYEKL. This CDR3 has 15 residues. The V and J ends lost 4 bases and 2 bases, in that order; junction bases with no gene match: 4. DNA for the CDR3: TGCGCCAGCAGCCCCGGGACTAGCGGAACCTACGAGCAGTACTTC. It encodes CASSPGTSGTYEQYF.

The chain couples TRBV2 to TRBJ1-5; 8 positions agree with TRBD1. V was clipped by 6 bases and J by 2 bases; unmatched bases: 6. This CDR3 region has 15 residues. Germline CDR1 SNHLY, CDR2 FYNNEI. CDR3 bases: TGTGCCAGCAGCACGGACAGGGTTGGCAATCAGCCCCAGCATTTT. Translation gives CASSTDRVGNQPQHF.

The rearrangement uses TRBV4-1 and TRBJ2-3; TRBD2 might be the D (5 bases). Germline CDR1 is MGHRA and CDR2 is YSYEKL. Trimming took off 2 bases at V and 10 bases at J, with 16 bases between the two ends. This CDR3 is built from 14 residues. The CDR3 protein is CASSQPLQTGAQYF. The CDR3 DNA sequence: TGCGCCAGCAGCCAACCACTACAAACCGGGGCGCAGTATTTT.

This clone came up a few times. The chain couples TRBV21-1 to TRBJ2-7; the DNA was not compared with TRBD2, the D call given in the table. TRBV21-1 is a known pseudogene. The CDR3 consists of 10 residues. The CDR3 reads CASTYYEQYF. The CDR3 nucleotides are TGTGCCAGCACTTATTACGAGCAGTACTTC.

The V and J genes are TRBV7-8 and TRBJ2-7; TRBD1 matches 7 bases. Trimming removed 5 bases from V and 3 bases from J; junction bases left unmatched: 10. This CDR3 has 15 amino acids. From germline, CDR1 is SGHVS and CDR2 FQNEAQ. The CDR3 sequence is CASSEYRDRDYEQYF. Here the CDR3 DNA reads TGTGCCAGCAGCGAATACCGGGACAGAGACTACGAGCAGTACTTC.

The rearrangement uses TRBV6-6 and TRBJ2-5; no clear D. The CDR3 runs to 13 residues. The germline V gene encodes CDR1 MNHNY and CDR2 SVGAGI (reference sequence). Trimming pared 10 bases from V and 5 bases from J, leaving 17 bases between. As DNA, the CDR3 is TGTGCCACCTCCCGTGTGTTGTTGGAGACCCAGTACTTC. Protein product: CATSRVLLETQYF.

V gene TRBV18 combines with J gene TRBJ2-1; D call uncertain. Germline CDR1 and CDR2: KGHSH and LQKENI. Trimming shortened V by 3 bases and J by 0 bases, and 9 bases separated the two germline ends. This CDR3 is built from 15 residues. CDR3 in DNA: TGTGCCAGCTCACCGAGCTGGAGCTCCTACAATGAGCAGTTCTTC. Encoded protein: CASSPSWSSYNEQFF.

The chain is built from TRBV27 and TRBJ2-1; 10 nucleotides align to TRBD2. CDR1 MNHEY and CDR2 SMNVEV come from the germline V gene (reference sequence). This CDR3 spans 16 amino acids. The junction had 10 bases not matched to a gene; V was cut back by 3 bases and J by 8 bases. The CDR3 is CASSFLAGVVFYEQFF. The CDR3 DNA is TGTGCCAGCAGTTTCCTAGCGGGAGTAGTTTTCTATGAGCAGTTCTTC.

The chain joins TRBV7-2 to TRBJ1-2; D is uncertain. Trimming removed 0 bases at V and 3 bases at J, with 2 bases between. Per the germline V gene, CDR1 is SGHTA and CDR2 is FQGNSA. The CDR3 sequence is 12 residues long. The CDR3 here is CASSLADYGYTF. The CDR3 bases are TGTGCCAGCAGCTTAGCCGACTATGGCTACACCTTC.

A single count supports this clone. The chain joins TRBV30 to TRBJ2-7; TRBD2 matches 9 bases. This CDR3 comprises 16 residues. CDR1 is GTSNPN and CDR2 is SVGIG in the germline V gene (reference sequence). J lost 6 bases, V lost 8 bases, and 20 bases had no gene match. The CDR3 is CAPLGAGTSRYSEQYF. Written as DNA, the CDR3 is TGTGCCCCGCTGGGGGCGGGGACTAGCAGGTATAGCGAGCAGTACTTC.

The chain couples TRBV5-1 to TRBJ1-3; 7 positions match TRBD1. J was trimmed by 0 bases and V by 4 bases; bases with no gene match: 10. The CDR3 length is 17 residues. Per the germline V gene, CDR1 is SGHRS and CDR2 is YFSETQ. For the CDR3, the DNA is TGCGCCAGCAGCCCCACAGGGGCGGCTTTCTCTGGAAACACCATATATTTT. Amino acids: CASSPTGAAFSGNTIYF.

The chain's CDR3 is CASSQEHGSYNEQFF. The CDR3 DNA follows: TGTGCCAGCAGCCAAGAACACGGGAGCTACAATGAGCAGTTCTTC. V gene TRBV4-2 combines with J gene TRBJ2-1; maybe TRBD2 (6 bases). Germline CDR1 and CDR2: LGHNA and YNFKEQ. V was clipped by 0 bases and J by 3 bases, with 9 bases between them. This CDR3 has 15 residues.

V is TRBV6-6 and J is TRBJ1-2; TRBD1 matches 9 bases. The CDR3 totals 16 residues. Germline loops: CDR1 MNHNY, CDR2 SVGAGI (reference sequence). Trimming removed 5 bases from V and 11 bases from J; junction bases left unmatched: 18. CDR3 bases: TGTGCCAGCAGTGACTGGGGACAGGGAGGCGACGATTGGTACACCTTC. This sequence encodes CASSDWGQGGDDWYTF.

This clone has just one count. The gene calls are TRBV6-1 and TRBJ1-2, with D possibly being TRBD1 (6 bases). V lost 1 base and J lost 5, with 17 bases in between. This CDR3 has 16 amino acids. CDR1 is MNHNS and CDR2 is SASEGT in the germline V gene. CDR3 protein: CASSEVLTGEVYGYTF. CDR3 bases: TGTGCCAGCAGTGAAGTCCTGACAGGCGAAGTTTATGGCTACACCTTC.

The rearrangement links TRBV6-6 to TRBJ2-7; tentatively, D is TRBD1 (5 bases). The germline gives CDR1 MNHNY, CDR2 SVGAGI (reference sequence). The length of the CDR3 is 15 residues. Trimming took 0 bases from V and 4 from J, leaving 13 bases between them. The CDR3 nucleotides are TGTGCCAGCAGTTACTCTCGGCAGGGTGGGTACGAGCAGTACTTC. Residues: CASSYSRQGGYEQYF.

This chain uses TRBV9 with TRBJ2-3, with D possibly being TRBD2 (6 bases). This CDR3 has 16 amino acids. Germline V gene lookup returns CDR1 SGDLS and CDR2 YYNGEE. Trimming removed 2 bases at V and 4 bases at J, with 17 bases between. The CDR3 region is CASSVAGRVGADTQYF. The DNA for the CDR3 is TGTGCCAGCAGCGTCGCGGGACGGGTGGGGGCAGATACGCAGTATTTT.

The chain is built from TRBV19 and TRBJ1-2; D is perhaps TRBD1 (5 bases). The CDR3 consists of 16 residues. The germline CDR1 and CDR2 sequences are LNHDA and SQIVND (reference sequence). Trimming left V 0 bases short and J 4 bases short, with 15 bases between. The CDR3 protein is CASSIDSLQGTYGYTF. CDR3 DNA sequence: TGTGCCAGTAGTATAGATAGTCTGCAGGGCACCTATGGCTACACCTTC.

V is TRBV19 and J is TRBJ1-5, with 8 bases identical to TRBD1. Germline CDR1 is LNHDA and CDR2 is SQIVND (reference sequence). The CDR3 totals 14 residues. The V and J ends lost 4 bases and 4 bases, in that order; junction bases with no gene match: 3. This chain's CDR3 is CASSTGTGNQPQHF. In DNA, the CDR3 is TGTGCCAGTAGTACAGGGACAGGAAATCAGCCCCAGCATTTT.

V gene TRBV7-2 combines with J gene TRBJ1-1; possibly TRBD1 for D (6 bases). Looked up from germline, CDR1 is SGHTA and CDR2 is FQGNSA. There are 15 residues in the CDR3. Trimming pared 5 bases from V and 3 bases from J, leaving 16 bases between. CDR3 in DNA: TGTGCCAGCAGCACCGGGACACTGGGGGACACTGAAGCTTTCTTT. Translation gives CASSTGTLGDTEAFF.

The chain combines TRBV2 with TRBJ1-5, with D tentatively TRBD1 (5 bases). This CDR3 has 12 amino acids. Germline V gene lookup returns CDR1 SNHLY and CDR2 FYNNEI. V dropped 8 bases and J dropped 3 bases, with 8 bases sitting between them. DNA of the CDR3: TGTGCCAGCCACAGGTCCAATCAGCCCCAGCATTTT. This encodes CASHRSNQPQHF. Drawing the rest from reference TRBV2 and TRBJ1-5, the complete variable domain is EPEVTQTPSHQVTQMGQEVILRCVPISNHLYFYWYRQILGQKVEFLVSFYNNEISEKSEIFDDQFSVERPDGSNFTLKIRSTKLEDSAMYFCASHRSNQPQHFGDGTRLSIL.

V usage is TRBV19 and J usage is TRBJ1-2; no firm D call. The CDR3 is 16 residues long. From germline, CDR1 is LNHDA and CDR2 SQIVND (reference sequence). Trimming took off 3 bases at V and 4 bases at J, with 18 bases between the two ends. The CDR3 region has the DNA TGTGCCAGTAGTATCATGGTGACCGCTTCGGGCTATGGCTACACCTTC. Protein: CASSIMVTASGYGYTF.

This clone was observed once. The chain uses TRBV6-6 and TRBJ1-1; D perhaps matches TRBD1 (5 bases). This CDR3 region has 13 residues. Germline CDR1 reads MNHNY; CDR2 reads SVGAGI (reference sequence). The ends were cut back, 4 bases at V and 4 bases at J, with 10 bases in the middle. CDR3 loop: CASSLTASTEAFF. For the CDR3, the DNA is TGTGCCAGCAGTTTGACAGCTTCCACTGAAGCTTTCTTT.